A selection of T cell receptor beta chains follows, all from one sample in a study of response to subunit inactivated influenza vaccine. From the RT-PCR reads, TCRdb called clonotypes with MiXCR, one entry per CDR3 protein. The sample consists of about 190,000 distinct CDR3 sequences, approximately 15% of them appearing once. The sample was CD8+ T cells sorted from PBMCs, taken about 5 days after vaccination. These receptors were obtained from a man aged 50 to 59 who received an inactivated influenza vaccine. CDR3s include the opening cysteine and the closing phenylalanine or tryptophan. Fields, in order: J gene, V gene, D gene, clone size, CDR3 DNA, CDR3 protein. The D gene is left open where the match is weak. Clone size is not always given. Where it is, it says once, few, many or a class for expanded clones.

TRBJ2-4 TRBV19 - few TGTGCCAGTAGTACCGGGGCGGGAAACATTCAGTACTTC CASSTGAGNIQYF
TRBJ2-7 TRBV28 - - TGTGCCAGCAGTTTACCGGACCGGGCGCCGGGGCTGGACTCCGACGAGCAGTACTTC CASSLPDRAPGLDSDEQYF
TRBJ2-1 TRBV15 TRBD1 many TGTGCCACCGAAAGAGGGGGGACAGGGATCTACAATGAGCAGTTCTTC CATERGGTGIYNEQFF
TRBJ2-1 TRBV7-2 - few TGTGCCAGCAGCTTGGGTACAGGGACGGGCTACAATGAGCAGTTCTTC CASSLGTGTGYNEQFF
TRBJ2-6 TRBV29-1 - many TGCAGCGCCGAGGGGATCTCTGGGGCCAACGTCCTGACTTTC CSAEGISGANVLTF
TRBJ1-6 TRBV12-3/TRBV12-4 - - TGTGCCAGCAGTTTTACCCAGCAATATTCACCCCTCCACTTT CASSFTQQYSPLHF
TRBJ2-1 TRBV7-3 - few TGTGCCAGCAGCTTTTATGGGCCCAGCTCCTACAATGAGCAGTTCTTC CASSFYGPSSYNEQFF
TRBJ1-6 TRBV4-3 - few TGCGCCAGCAGCCAAGACGGGGAGAGCTCCTATAATTCACCCCTCCACTTT CASSQDGESSYNSPLHF
TRBJ1-6 TRBV7-9 - few TGTGCCAGCAGCTTAGTCGCAGGGGCGAATTCACCCCTCCACTTT CASSLVAGANSPLHF
TRBJ2-7 TRBV9 TRBD2 - TGTGCCAGCAGCGCCGGGACTAGCGTCTCCTACGAGCAGTACTTC CASSAGTSVSYEQYF
TRBJ2-7 TRBV5-6 - few TGTGCCAGCAGCTTGGGTCAGTCCCCCTACGAGCAGTACTTC CASSLGQSPYEQYF
TRBJ2-1 TRBV2 TRBD2 few TGTGCCAGCATTGTAGCGGGGGGTACAGATGAGCAGTTCTTC CASIVAGGTDEQFF
TRBJ2-3 TRBV6-1 - - TGTGCCAGCAGGACTCTATGGAACACAGATACGCAGTATTTT CASRTLWNTDTQYF
TRBJ2-3 TRBV5-5 - - TGTGCCAGCAGCCCTACACTAGGTGTCACAGATACGCAGTATTTT CASSPTLGVTDTQYF
TRBJ2-7 TRBV20-1 - - TGCAGTGCTCTCGGGCCGCAGATCCACGAGCAGTACTTC CSALGPQIHEQYF
TRBJ2-5 TRBV12-3/TRBV12-4 - few TGTGCCAGCAGTTTATCAGGAGGGCAAGAGACCCAGTACTTC CASSLSGGQETQYF
TRBJ1-1 TRBV6-5 - - TGTGCCAGCAGTTACTCTGAGGGGAACACTGAAGCTTTCTTT CASSYSEGNTEAFF
TRBJ2-3 TRBV2 - few TGTGCCAGCAGTGAAGGAGTAGCATCTAGTACGCAGTATTTT CASSEGVASSTQYF
TRBJ2-1 TRBV5-1 TRBD1 few TGCGCCAGCAGCTTGGAGGACAGGGGCAGGGACAGCGAGCAGTTCTTC CASSLEDRGRDSEQFF
TRBJ2-1 TRBV4-3 TRBD2 few TGCGCCAGCAGCCAAGATGGGACTAGCGGGAGCTATGAGCAGTTCTTC CASSQDGTSGSYEQFF
TRBJ2-1 TRBV25-1 TRBD1 many TGTGCCACCCGGACAGGGATGGGAAACAATGAGCAGTTCTTC CATRTGMGNNEQFF
TRBJ2-2 TRBV11-2 - - TGTGCCAGCAGCCCTACATGGGGCAACACCGGGGAGCTGTTTTTT CASSPTWGNTGELFF
TRBJ1-2 TRBV6-2/TRBV6-3 - - TGTGCCAGCAGTTACTTAGCTGATGATGGCTACACCTTC CASSYLADDGYTF
TRBJ2-3 TRBV2 - few TGTGCCAGCAGTGAGGGGGGAAAAAGCACAGATACGCAGTATTTT CASSEGGKSTDTQYF
TRBJ2-1 TRBV27 TRBD2 - TGTGCCAGCAGTTTATCTCAGGGACTAGGTTATGAGCAGTTCTTC CASSLSQGLGYEQFF
TRBJ1-1 TRBV29-1 - - TGCAGCGCTGGGTCGGGGGGCCGGACTGAAGCTTTCTTT CSAGSGGRTEAFF
TRBJ2-3 TRBV28 TRBD2 - TGTGCCAACTCGAAGGGACTAGCGGCCACAGATACGCAGTATTTT CANSKGLAATDTQYF
TRBJ1-2 TRBV20-1 TRBD1 - TGCTGTGCTAGAGATATGGGGGACAGGGTCTATGGCTATGGCTACACCTTC CCARDMGDRVYGYGYTF
TRBJ1-3 TRBV6-1 - - TGTGCCAGCAGCCCCCTGGGGAGCTCTGGAAACACCATATATTTT CASSPLGSSGNTIYF
TRBJ2-1 TRBV4-3 TRBD2 many TGCGCCAGCAGCCAGAGGACTAGCGGCGCCTGGGATGAGCAGTTCTTC CASSQRTSGAWDEQFF
TRBJ2-3 TRBV13 TRBD2 - TGTGCCAGCAGCCCCGCTAGCGGGAGCGCAGATACGCAGTATTTT CASSPASGSADTQYF
TRBJ2-6 TRBV5-6 - - TGTGCCAGCAGAGTGGAAACAGGGTCTGGGGCCAACGTCCTGACTTTC CASRVETGSGANVLTF
TRBJ2-1 TRBV6-5 TRBD1 - TGTGCCAGCAGTTGGACAGGGCAAAGCCACAATGAGCAGTTCTTC CASSWTGQSHNEQFF
TRBJ2-7 TRBV15 TRBD1 - TGTGCCACCAGCACGCGGGCGGGACAGGAATCCTACGAGCAGTACTTC CATSTRAGQESYEQYF
TRBJ2-7 TRBV28 - few TGTGCCAGCAGACAACTCCGGGACACTTTTTTC CASRQLRDTFF
TRBJ2-5 TRBV12-3/TRBV12-4 - many TGTGCCAGCAGTCTCGATGGCAGGGGAGGCCGAGAGACCCAGTACTTC CASSLDGRGGRETQYF
TRBJ2-3 TRBV29-1 TRBD2 many TGCAGCGTCGCCCGGACTAGCGGGAGCACAGATACGCAGTATTTT CSVARTSGSTDTQYF
TRBJ1-3 TRBV28 - few TGTGCCAGCAGTCCGGACAGTACTAGGGGAAACACCATATATTTT CASSPDSTRGNTIYF
TRBJ1-1 TRBV7-9 - - TGTGCCAGCAGCTTGGAAGCCGGGACGGTGAACACTGAAGCTTTCTTT CASSLEAGTVNTEAFF
TRBJ2-7 TRBV6-5 TRBD2 - TGTGCCAGCAGTTACTCGACTAGCGGGGGGCTCGAGCAGTACTTC CASSYSTSGGLEQYF
TRBJ1-2 TRBV12-3/TRBV12-4 - many TGTGCCAGCAGGGGGGGAAACTATGGCTACACCTTC CASRGGNYGYTF
TRBJ1-5 TRBV4-3 - - TGCGCCAGCAGCCAAAAATTGCAGGGTGGTGGCAATCAGCCCCAGCATTTT CASSQKLQGGGNQPQHF
TRBJ2-3 TRBV29-1 - few TGCAGCGTTGAGGATTCATTGGACCCCACAGATACGCAGTATTTT CSVEDSLDPTDTQYF
TRBJ2-5 TRBV6-2/TRBV6-3 TRBD1 - TGTGCCAGCAGTTACTCGATTCCAGGAATCGCCGGGACAGCATCAGGGGAAGAGACCCAGTACTTC CASSYSIPGIAGTASGEETQYF
TRBJ2-1 TRBV7-8 - - TGTGCCAGCAGCTCACCCGGCCCATACAATGAGCAGTTCTTC CASSSPGPYNEQFF
TRBJ2-7 TRBV18 - - TGTGCCAGCTCACCATCGCAGGTCCTCTACGAGCAGTACTTC CASSPSQVLYEQYF
TRBJ2-7 TRBV6-5 - many TGTGCCAGCAGTTACTCGGGGGGGCCCCTCTACGAGCAGTACTTC CASSYSGGPLYEQYF
TRBJ2-2 TRBV5-1 - - TGCGCCAGCCGCAGGGTCGGAACCGGGGAGCTGTTTTTT CASRRVGTGELFF
TRBJ2-5 TRBV27 TRBD2 few TGTGCCAGCAGTCCCACTAGCGGGTTGGCCCCAGAGACCCAGTACTTC CASSPTSGLAPETQYF
TRBJ1-1 TRBV4-1 - - TGCGCCAGCAGCCAAGGTGACCTTAACACTGAAGCTTTCTTT CASSQGDLNTEAFF
TRBJ2-1 TRBV12-3/TRBV12-4 - many TGTGCCAGCAGGCCAGGTGACTCCTACAATGAGCAGTTCTTC CASRPGDSYNEQFF
TRBJ1-1 TRBV27 - many TGTGCCAGCAGTTTTAGTTGGGTGAACACTGAAGCTTTCTTT CASSFSWVNTEAFF
TRBJ2-7 TRBV27 - few TGTGCCAGCAGTTTCTCGGGGGCCGAGCAGTACTTC CASSFSGAEQYF